Given below is one TCR beta chain in context. For every subset, genomic DNA was evenly distributed across several immunoSEQ plates. Data came from immunoSEQ multiplex PCR; TCRdb stores just in-frame clones and leaves some out. This repertoire shows about 2.4 million clones, 80% to 95% found once; its top ten account for roughly 0.39%. The CDR3 runs to 16 residues. Germline lookup yields CDR1 LNHNV and CDR2 YYDKDF (reference sequence). Trimming pared 0 bases from V and 6 bases from J, leaving 15 bases between. The data were taken from a study of shared clonotypes between healthy human individuals. Across the whole study: The study used three CD4 naive, three CD4 memory, two CD8 naive and one CD8 memory plate per donor.

A CD45RA+ naive subset and a CD45RA-negative memory subset were split from CD4+ cells. The sequenced material came from naive CD4+ T cells from PBMCs. The subset is: CD45RA+ positively selected. This sequence originates from a man aged 18 to 30 in good health. Some clones in this sample may be carry-over from other donors' samples. The chain recombines TRBV15 with TRBJ2-1; D is unresolved. The CDR3 is CATSREPPHDINEQFF. The CDR3 DNA reads TGTGCCACCAGCAGAGAACCCCCTCATGATATCAATGAGCAGTTCTTC.